The 22 T cell receptor beta chains below all came from one sample that was sequenced in a study of molecular identifiers for immune sequencing clone quantification. Via MiXCR, TCRdb re-called the PCR reads, giving one row per CDR3 protein. This repertoire shows 45,000 to 55,000 distinct CDR3 sequences, roughly 38% found once; its top ten account for roughly 3.8%. Sequenced input: naive CD8+ T cells from blood, with Jurkat cell RNA spiked in. Noted subset: FACS-sorted CD8+CD4-CCR7+CD45RA+ naive T cells. These receptors all stem from a human donor in good health. Some libraries in this study had Jurkat cell RNA spiked in.

This clonotype was seen many times. The chain carries TRBV7-2 and TRBJ2-2; 14 positions agree with TRBD2. CDR3 length equals 16 residues. Germline CDR1 and CDR2: SGHTA and FQGNSA. The ends lost 5 bases at V and 6 bases at J; junction bases unmatched: 5. The CDR3 region is CASSGTSGRSPGELFF. In DNA form, the CDR3 reads TGTGCCAGCAGCGGGACTAGCGGGAGATCGCCCGGGGAGCTGTTTTTT.

This clonotype was seen many times. The chain is built from TRBV7-6 and TRBJ2-7; 9 bases fit TRBD1. Germline V gives CDR1 SGHVS, CDR2 FNYEAQ. The J segment lost 5 bases and the V segment lost 5 bases, leaving 4 bases of the junction unmatched. The CDR3 totals 13 residues. The CDR3 DNA follows: TGTGCCAGCAGCACAGGGGGCTGGGACGAGCAGTACTTC. This gives the protein CASSTGGWDEQYF.

On this clonotype: A much larger clone differs from this one at a single base, so this may be a read error. The chain links TRBV7-6 to TRBJ1-1; a weak D match, TRBD1 (5 bases). In germline, CDR1 is SGHVS, CDR2 FNYEAQ. This CDR3 region has 14 residues. CDR3 in DNA: TGTGCCAGCACCCTGTCGTGGGGAGGGACTGAAGCTCTCTTT. It is translated as CASTLSWGGTEALF.

Concerning this clonotype: A much larger clone lies a single base off, so this may be a read error. The rearrangement links TRBV7-7 to TRBJ2-3, with 8 bases matching TRBD2. The CDR3 loop spans 14 amino acids. Per the germline V gene, CDR1 is SSHAT and CDR2 is FNYEAQ (reference sequence). V lost 6 bases, J lost 4 bases, and 6 bases stayed unmatched. The CDR3 region has the DNA TGTGCCAGCAGAGCAGCGGGAGCCGCAGATACGCAGTATTTT. The encoded protein is CASRAAGAADTQYF.

In the case of this clonotype: A clone one base away is much larger, so this may be a read error. The chain links TRBV4-3 to TRBJ1-1, with D possibly TRBD1 on 5 matching bases. V lost 3 bases and J 6 bases, leaving 20 bases between the germline ends. Germline values: CDR1 LGHNA, CDR2 YSLEER. CDR3 size: 16 residues. In nucleotides, the CDR3 is TGCGCCAGCAGCCACGCGGAAGACGGGGGAACGTCTGAAGCTTTCTTT. Translated: CASSHAEDGGTSEAFF.

This clonotype showed up just a few times. The rearrangement uses TRBV7-9 and TRBJ2-5, with TRBD1 matching over 7 bases. The junction had 14 bases not matched to a gene; V was cut back by 5 bases and J by 5 bases. The germline CDR1 and CDR2 sequences are SEHNR and FQNEAQ (reference sequence). CDR3 size: 16 residues. CDR3 bases: TGTGCCAGCAGCCCGGGGCCGGGACAGCATGGGGAGACCCAGTACTTC. Amino acid sequence: CASSPGPGQHGETQYF.

This chain joins TRBV6-5 and TRBJ2-7, with TRBD1 as a possible D gene (5 bases). V was trimmed by 2 bases and J by 3 bases, leaving 14 bases between them. The CDR3 totals 15 residues. The V gene's germline CDR1 is MNHEY and CDR2 SVGAGI. CDR3 region: CASSYATGAFYEQYF. The CDR3 DNA sequence: TGTGCCAGCAGTTACGCGACTGGGGCCTTCTACGAGCAGTACTTC.

There are many counts of this clonotype. The chain couples TRBV4-2 to TRBJ2-7; maybe TRBD1 (6 bases). The CDR3 has 14 residues. V was pared by 5 bases and J by 0 bases, with 11 bases between. From germline, CDR1 is LGHNA and CDR2 YNFKEQ. The CDR3 reads CASSTRDNSYEQYF. The CDR3 bases are TGTGCCAGCAGCACCCGGGACAACTCCTACGAGCAGTACTTC.

This clonotype has a handful of counts. A much larger clone is a single base away; this may be a read error. CDR3 loop: CSVEGTGPSERYF. DNA of the CDR3: TGCAGCGTTGAAGGGACGGGCCCTTCCGAGCGGTACTTC. This chain connects TRBV29-1 to TRBJ2-7; D gene unclear. This CDR3 comprises 13 residues. From germline, CDR1 is SQVTM and CDR2 ANQGSEA.

This clonotype was seen repeatedly, ten times or more. The rearrangement links TRBV7-9 to TRBJ2-6; D is perhaps TRBD1 (5 bases). The V end was cut by 5 bases, the J end by 0 bases, with 11 bases between. The CDR3 extends over 16 amino acids. The germline CDR1 and CDR2 sequences are SEHNR and FQNEAQ (reference sequence). CDR3 sequence: CASSARQISGANVLTF. The CDR3 DNA is TGTGCCAGCAGCGCCAGACAGATCTCTGGGGCCAACGTCCTGACTTTC.

In the case of this clonotype: This is likely a read error, given that the CDR3 carries no conserved phenylalanine or tryptophan at its end. The CDR3 nucleotides are TGCAGTGCTAGAGATCTGGCGGGAGGGCAAGAGACCCAGTACTAC. Encoded protein: CSARDLAGGQETQYY. This chain connects TRBV20-1 to TRBJ2-5; 9 bases line up with TRBD2. V lost 0 bases to trimming and J lost 2 bases; unmatched junction nucleotides: 4. This CDR3 comprises 15 residues. Germline CDR1 is DFQATT and CDR2 is SNEGSKA (reference sequence).

V usage is TRBV6-2 or TRBV6-3 and J usage is TRBJ2-5, with 7 bases aligning to TRBD2. J was trimmed by 1 base and V by 7 bases; bases with no gene match: 9. Germline V CDR1 and CDR2: MNHEY, SVGEGT. The CDR3 covers 15 residues. The CDR3 region has the DNA TGTGCCAGCACGAGGGCTAGCGGCCCCCAAGAGACCCAGTACTTC. It codes for CASTRASGPQETQYF.

This clonotype was found many times. This sequence joins TRBV7-9 and TRBJ2-7; TRBD1 matches at 10 bases. The V and J ends lost 4 bases and 4 bases, in that order; junction bases with no gene match: 4. This CDR3 spans 14 amino acids. CDR1 and CDR2 (germline): SEHNR, FQNEAQ (reference sequence). This chain's CDR3 is CASSSGQGLYEQYF. The CDR3 DNA follows: TGTGCCAGCAGCTCGGGACAGGGGTTGTACGAGCAGTACTTC.

The CDR3 region has the DNA TGTGCCAGCAGTTACTCGGGCAGCTCCTACGAGCAGTACTTC. Its translation is CASSYSGSSYEQYF. The chain recombines TRBV6-2 or TRBV6-3 with TRBJ2-7; D uncertain. In germline, CDR1 is MNHEY, CDR2 SVGEGT. The CDR3 has 14 residues. Trimming stripped 0 bases from V and 0 bases from J, with 6 bases between.

This clonotype was found many times. The chain joins TRBV19 to TRBJ2-3, with 8 bases that match TRBD2. This CDR3 spans 15 amino acids. After removal of 7 bases from V and 5 bases from J, the junction contained 11 bases not matched to a gene. Germline CDR1 LNHDA, CDR2 SQIVND (reference sequence). The CDR3 DNA reads as TGTGCCAGTACCCCTGCCGGGAGGGCCGGAGATACGCAGTATTTT. This gives the protein CASTPAGRAGDTQYF.

CDR3 residues: CASSLQDRGFRYGYTF. The DNA for the CDR3 is TGCGCCAGCAGCTTACAGGACAGGGGCTTTCGCTATGGCTACACCTTC. The chain uses TRBV5-1 and TRBJ1-2; 9 bases match TRBD1. The CDR3 runs to 16 residues. Unmatched junction bases numbered 9, after V lost 2 bases and J lost 4 bases. CDR1 is SGHRS and CDR2 is YFSETQ in the germline V gene. The whole variable domain, filled in from reference TRBV5-1 and TRBJ1-2, reads KAGVTQTPRYLIKTRGQQVTLSCSPISGHRSVSWYQQTPGQGLQFLFEYFSETQRNKGNFPGRFSGRQFSNSRSEMNVSTLELGDSALYLCASSLQDRGFRYGYTFGSGTRLTVV.

Here the CDR3 reads CASRRQGYGTEAFF. Written as DNA, the CDR3 is TGTGCCAGCAGACGACAGGGGTACGGCACTGAAGCTTTCTTT. The rearrangement links TRBV28 to TRBJ1-1; 8 bases align to TRBD1. V lost 6 bases, J lost 4 bases, and 7 bases stayed unmatched. The germline V gene has CDR1 MDHEN and CDR2 SYDVKM. This CDR3 has 14 residues.

A word on this clonotype: Lacking the conserved final phenylalanine or tryptophan, this CDR3 likely reflects a read error. This chain links TRBV6-1 with TRBJ1-6, with a weak D call TRBD1 (5 bases). Germline CDR1 and CDR2: MNHNS and SASEGT. V was clipped by 0 bases and J by 0 bases, with 9 bases between them. The CDR3 is 17 amino acids. The CDR3 nucleotides read TGTGCCAGCAGTGAAGCCCCAGGGAGCTCCTATAATTCACCCCTCCACTTA. Protein sequence: CASSEAPGSSYNSPLHL.

This clonotype was seen at least ten times. The chain employs TRBV9 and TRBJ2-7, with D tentatively TRBD1 (5 bases). Germline V gene lookup returns CDR1 SGDLS and CDR2 YYNGEE. This CDR3 has 18 amino acids. Between the trimmed V and J ends, which lost 4 bases and 3 bases, there was a span of 26 bases. This CDR3 is CASSPDRGRFPLFYEQYF. The DNA for the CDR3 is TGTGCCAGCAGCCCAGATAGGGGCAGGTTCCCTCTCTTCTACGAGCAGTACTTC.

This chain uses TRBV5-8 with TRBJ2-6, with TRBD1 matching over 9 bases. Germline V lookup: CDR1 SGHTS, CDR2 YDEGEE. This CDR3 is 16 amino acids long. V lost 4 bases and J lost 0; bases outside the gene matches: 2. The CDR3 spells CASSAGQGSGANVLTF. The DNA of the CDR3 is TGTGCCAGCAGCGCGGGACAGGGCTCTGGGGCCAACGTCCTGACTTTC.

This chain connects TRBV13 to TRBJ1-2; D is uncertain. The CDR3 runs to 12 residues. The germline V and J ends were trimmed by 2 bases and 6 bases, with 7 bases remaining between them. Germline V gives CDR1 PRHDT, CDR2 FYEKMQ (reference sequence). In DNA form, the CDR3 reads TGTGCCAGCAGCTTAACGCTAGATGGCTACACCTTC. Translated: CASSLTLDGYTF.

The chain links TRBV7-9 to TRBJ2-7; D is perhaps TRBD2 (6 bases). This CDR3 comprises 15 residues. Germline V gene data show CDR1 as SEHNR and CDR2 as FQNEAQ (reference sequence). Trimming cost V 3 bases and J 3 bases, with 15 bases left between them. The DNA of the CDR3 is TGTGCCAGCAGCTTCCCCGGGACGGAGGGCTACGAGCAGTACTTC. Its translation: CASSFPGTEGYEQYF.